These T cell receptor beta chains were read from a single sample in a study of OX40 agonist ivuxolimab in advanced cancers. Produced via immunoSEQ multiplex PCR; TCRdb's table is partial and in-frame only. The sample includes roughly 17,000 clones, about nine tenths of them seen just once. Specimen: CD4+ or CD8+ T cells sorted from blood, collected in a trial of the OX40 agonist ivuxolimab. The receptor set was obtained from an adult with an advanced solid tumor such as melanoma, head and neck, liver or kidney cancer. CDR3s include the opening cysteine and the closing phenylalanine or tryptophan. A D gene is named only where the DNA matches it firmly. Part of the rows lack a size; the others show once, few, many or a class for expanded clones.

TRBJ2-7	TRBV4-1	NA	NA	14	TGCGCCGCAAGCTTTCAGAGCGGTAAAGGAGAGCAGTACTTC	CAASFQSGKGEQYF
TRBJ2-2	TRBV6-4	once	NA	15	TGTGCCAGCAGTCGGGTGAGGGGGAACACCGGGGAGCTGTTTTTT	CASSRVRGNTGELFF
TRBJ2-7	TRBV2	NA	TRBD2	14	TGTGCCAGCAGTGAACTAGCGGGAGACCACGAGCAGTACTTC	CASSELAGDHEQYF
TRBJ2-3	TRBV5-8	NA	TRBD2	15	TGTGCCAGCAGCTTGAGGTCTAGCGGGCAAGATACGCAGTATTTT	CASSLRSSGQDTQYF
TRBJ1-1	TRBV5-8	NA	NA	14	TGTGCCAGCGGATCAGGGCATGGGAACACTGAAGCTTTCTTT	CASGSGHGNTEAFF
TRBJ2-1	TRBV27	NA	TRBD1	15	TGTGCCAGCGCTCTGGGACAGGGGGGGGCAAATGAGCAGTTCTTC	CASALGQGGANEQFF
TRBJ2-1	TRBV7-2	NA	NA	12	TGTGCCAGCAGCTTAGGGGGGGATGAGCAGTTCTTC	CASSLGGDEQFF
TRBJ2-7	TRBV4-2	NA	NA	15	TGTGCCAGCAGCCAAGAGGACGGGAGCTCCTACGAGCAGTACTTC	CASSQEDGSSYEQYF
TRBJ2-7	TRBV27	once	TRBD1	14	TGTGCCAGCAGTCTAGGACAGGGGCCGTACGAGCAGTACTTC	CASSLGQGPYEQYF
TRBJ2-7	TRBV4-2	NA	TRBD1	14	TGTGCCAGCAGCTTAGGGGGCAGCGAAAGAGAGCAGTACTTC	CASSLGGSEREQYF
TRBJ2-7	TRBV15	NA	TRBD1	16	TGTGCCACCAGCAGCGACCCGGGACAGCTAACCTACGAGCAGTACTTC	CATSSDPGQLTYEQYF
TRBJ1-1	TRBV28	NA	NA	14	TGTGCCAGCAGCTTAAGACAAGAGAACACTGAAGCTTTCTTT	CASSLRQENTEAFF
TRBJ1-4	TRBV30	NA	NA	13	TGTGCCTGGGACGACGGGACTAATGAAAAACTGTTTTTT	CAWDDGTNEKLFF
TRBJ2-3	TRBV9	few	TRBD2	17	TGTGCCAGCAGCCCGGGGACTAGCGGGAGATATACAGATACGCAGTATTTT	CASSPGTSGRYTDTQYF
TRBJ2-1	TRBV27	once	TRBD2	17	TGTGCCAGCAGTTCTACTGGCGGGAGGGTTCACTACAATGAGCAGTTCTTC	CASSSTGGRVHYNEQFF
TRBJ2-7	TRBV6-6	NA	TRBD1	14	TGTGCCAGCAGTCCGCAGGGACAGACCTACGAGCAGTACTTC	CASSPQGQTYEQYF
TRBJ2-3	TRBV11-2	NA	NA	13	TGTGCCAGCAGCTTAGACCCCACCAATACGCAGTATTTT	CASSLDPTNTQYF
TRBJ1-3	TRBV11-2	NA	TRBD1	14	TGTGCCAGCAGCCCCGGGACAGGGAGCGACACCATATATTTT	CASSPGTGSDTIYF
TRBJ1-2	TRBV5-6	NA	NA	14	TGTGCCAGCAGCTTTAGGGGATCTAACTATGGCTACACCTTC	CASSFRGSNYGYTF
TRBJ1-1	TRBV7-9	NA	NA	12	TGTGCCAGCAGCTGGAGGGGCTCAAGCTCGTTCTTT	CASSWRGSSSFF
TRBJ2-1	TRBV27	NA	TRBD2	14	TGTGCCAGCGTCGCGGGGGGACTCTACAATGAGCAGTTCTTC	CASVAGGLYNEQFF
TRBJ2-1	TRBV7-9	NA	TRBD1	16	TGTGCCAGCAGCCCCTTAACAGGGGATTTCTACAATGAGCAGTTCTTC	CASSPLTGDFYNEQFF
TRBJ1-1	TRBV27	NA	NA	15	TGTGCCAGCAGTTTATCGATGACTGTGAACACTGAAGCTTTCTTT	CASSLSMTVNTEAFF
TRBJ2-7	TRBV7-2	NA	NA	14	TGTGCCAGCAGATCTCTAGGGACCACATACGAGCAGTACTTC	CASRSLGTTYEQYF
TRBJ2-7	TRBV19	NA	NA	13	TGTGCCAGTAGTAAGAGACAAGGCCACGAGCAGTACTTC	CASSKRQGHEQYF
TRBJ2-3	TRBV30	NA	NA	14	TGTGCCTGGAGGCAGGTAGCGGACACAGATACGCAGTATTTT	CAWRQVADTDTQYF
TRBJ2-3	TRBV5-1	NA	TRBD2	17	TGCGCCAGCAGCTACCGGGGGGGCCCACAATACACAGATACGCAGTATTTT	CASSYRGGPQYTDTQYF
TRBJ2-3	TRBV30	NA	TRBD2	16	TGTGCCTGGATGGATCCGACTAGCGGCTCCACAGATACGCAGTATTTT	CAWMDPTSGSTDTQYF
TRBJ1-2	TRBV7-9	NA	NA	14	TGTGCCAGCAGCTTAGACGCAGACTACTATGGCTACACCTTC	CASSLDADYYGYTF
TRBJ2-3	TRBV6-1	NA	NA	16	TGTGCCAGCAGTGAACTGCCGGGACTCGTGCCCGATACGCAGTATTTT	CASSELPGLVPDTQYF
TRBJ1-2	TRBV9	NA	NA	12	TGTGCCAGCAGAGGACAGAACTATGGCTACACCTTC	CASRGQNYGYTF
TRBJ1-2	TRBV4-1	NA	TRBD1	15	TGCGCCAGCAGCCAGGACAGGGAGATACGCTATGGCTACACCTTC	CASSQDREIRYGYTF
TRBJ2-1	TRBV19	NA	TRBD2	16	TGTGCCAGTAGTAGACGGACTAGCGGGGTGTGGTATGAGCAGTTCTTC	CASSRRTSGVWYEQFF
TRBJ2-5	TRBV5-4	NA	TRBD2	16	TGTGCCAGCAGCTGGACTTTAGCGGGAGGGCCTGAGACCCAGTACTTC	CASSWTLAGGPETQYF
TRBJ1-4	TRBV28	once	NA	14	TGTGCCAGCAGTTTGGGCACACCTAATGAAAAACTGTTTTTT	CASSLGTPNEKLFF
TRBJ2-7	TRBV27	NA	NA	14	TGTGCCAGCAGTTTCCCAGGTAGGACCTACGAGCAGTACTTC	CASSFPGRTYEQYF
TRBJ1-2	TRBV27	NA	TRBD1	15	TGTGCCAGCAGTTTACTGCCAGGGGGCGTCGATGGCTGCACCTTC	CASSLLPGGVDGCTF
TRBJ1-1	TRBV7-8	NA	TRBD1	14	TGTGCCAGCAGCTCGGGACAGCCGAACACTGAAGCTTTCTTT	CASSSGQPNTEAFF
TRBJ2-1	TRBV30	NA	NA	12	TGTGCCTGGAGTGTAGAGGGGTATGAGCAGTTCTTC	CAWSVEGYEQFF
TRBJ1-5	TRBV30	NA	NA	15	TGTGCCTGGAGTGTAACAGGGTTGGGGAATCAGCCCCAGCATTTT	CAWSVTGLGNQPQHF
TRBJ2-1	TRBV5-4	NA	NA	11	TGTGCCAGCAGCTTCAGTCGTGAGCAGTTCTTC	CASSFSREQFF